The 27 T cell receptor beta chains below were found in one sample sequenced in a study of post-analysis software for immune sequencing data. Unique molecular identifiers were present in the TCR beta cDNA libraries. TCRdb re-derived calls from the PCR reads in MiXCR, one entry per CDR3 protein. The profile covers approximately 180,000 distinct CDR3 sequences, with 25% to 35% appearing a single time and approximately 1.5% taken by the ten largest. Study-level results: With TRBV5-6, TRBV5-1 and TRBV20-1 included, about five TRBV segments were more frequent in patients than in controls.

Their antigen targets remain unknown. The sample consisted of blood. The receptors here all came from a girl aged 10 to 17 with multiple sclerosis.

The CDR3 bases are TGTGCCAGCAGTTCCGAGGAGGGGGCTGAGTCACCCCTCCACTTT. Translation gives CASSSEEGAESPLHF. This chain connects TRBV9 to TRBJ1-6, with 7 bases identical to TRBD1. Germline CDR1 is SGDLS and CDR2 is YYNGEE. Losses at the gene ends were 5 bases for V and 10 bases for J; bases not matched to a gene: 12. The CDR3 runs 15 residues.

V gene TRBV5-1 combines with J gene TRBJ2-2, with unresolved D. V was cut by 2 bases and J by 1 base, with 9 bases left in between. This CDR3 has 15 amino acids. Germline V CDR1 and CDR2: SGHRS, YFSETQ. The CDR3 coding sequence is TGCGCCAGCAGCTTCCCCCGCCAGAACACCGGGGAGCTGTTTTTT. It translates to CASSFPRQNTGELFF.

The chain carries TRBV20-1 and TRBJ2-1; TRBD2 matches 10 bases. This CDR3 is built from 23 residues. The junction had 30 bases not matched to a gene; V was cut back by 3 bases and J by 4 bases. Germline-derived CDR1 and CDR2 are DFQATT and SNEGSKA (reference sequence). CDR3: CSARGNPGDVPSSGRETYNEQFF. DNA of the CDR3: TGCAGTGCTAGGGGAAACCCGGGAGACGTGCCCTCCAGCGGGAGGGAGACGTACAATGAGCAGTTCTTC.

Many counts were recorded for this clonotype. The rearrangement links TRBV5-4 to TRBJ2-7; 14 nucleotides line up with TRBD2. This CDR3 comprises 17 residues. V was clipped by 5 bases and J by 3 bases; unmatched bases: 10. The germline CDR1 and CDR2 sequences are SGHNT and YYREEE (reference sequence). The CDR3 sequence: CASSDRSGTSGSYEQYF. For the CDR3, the DNA is TGTGCCAGCAGTGATCGTTCCGGGACTAGCGGGAGCTACGAGCAGTACTTC.

On this clonotype itself: This may be a read error: a much more frequent sequence differs by one nucleotide. In DNA form, the CDR3 reads TGCAGCGTTGTGTGTAGTGAGACAGGGGCCAACGTCCTGACTTTC. As protein: CSVVCSETGANVLTF. The J gene is TRBJ2-6, the V gene TRBV29-1; D unresolved. Trimming took off 4 bases at V and 4 bases at J, with 14 bases between the two ends. The V gene's germline CDR1 is SQVTM and CDR2 ANQGSEA. The CDR3 is 15 residues long.

The chain joins TRBV9 to TRBJ2-7; TRBD2 might be the D (5 bases). CDR1 and CDR2 (germline): SGDLS, YYNGEE. The CDR3 is 16 amino acids. The V gene lost 0 bases and the J gene lost 2 bases, with 15 bases spanning the gap. The CDR3 loop reads CASSVDWTGGAYEQYF. The CDR3 bases are TGTGCCAGCAGCGTAGACTGGACTGGCGGAGCCTACGAGCAGTACTTC.

About this clonotype itself: This sequence may be a read error, since a much larger clone differs from it by one base. V usage is TRBV11-2 and J usage is TRBJ2-5; unclear D gene. The end of the DNA fits TRBJ2-1 better, so the J call may be wrong. CDR1 is SGHAT and CDR2 is FQNNGV in the germline V gene. The CDR3 totals 11 residues. The CDR3 DNA is TGTGCCAGCGGGGTCCAAGAGACCCAGTTCTTC. It specifies CASGVQETQFF.

Notes on this clonotype: A much larger clone differs by one base, so this may be a read error. The chain uses TRBV5-8 and TRBJ1-1; D not resolved. The CDR3 extends over 13 amino acids. Germline-derived CDR1 and CDR2 are SGHTS and YDEGEE. The CDR3 bases are TGTGTCAGCAGCTATCCCCAGAACACTGAAGCTTTCTTT. This encodes CVSSYPQNTEAFF. Combining the CDR3 with reference TRBV5-8 and TRBJ1-1 gives the whole variable domain EAGVTQSPTHLIKTRGQQATLRCSPISGHTSVYWYQQALGLGLQFLLWYDEGEERNRGNFPPRFSGRQFPNYSSELNVNALELEDSALYLCVSSYPQNTEAFFGQGTRLTVV.

This clonotype was counted many times. The rearrangement links TRBV27 to TRBJ2-5; D unclear. This CDR3 comprises 13 residues. Trimming took off 3 bases at V and 4 bases at J, with 9 bases between the two ends. From germline, CDR1 is MNHEY and CDR2 SMNVEV (reference sequence). The CDR3 bases are TGTGCCAGCAGTTTGGATTCCCTAGAGACCCAGTACTTC. Translating gives CASSLDSLETQYF.

The CDR3 DNA reads TGCAGCGTTGTCCGCCTAGCGGTTACGACCAATGAGCAGTTCTTC. This sequence encodes CSVVRLAVTTNEQFF. This rearrangement joins TRBV29-1 to TRBJ2-1; 7 bases are shared with TRBD2. Germline CDR1 is SQVTM and CDR2 is ANQGSEA. Unmatched junction bases numbered 12, after V lost 4 bases and J lost 6 bases. The CDR3 consists of 15 residues.

Regarding this clonotype: Being one base from a much bigger clone, this may be a read error. The rearrangement joins TRBV7-9 to TRBJ2-7, with D maybe TRBD1 (6 bases). Looked up from germline, CDR1 is SEHNR and CDR2 is FQNEAQ (reference sequence). This CDR3 is built from 14 residues. V was cut by 7 bases and J by 2 bases, with 15 bases left in between. The CDR3 reads CASNHSTGTYEQYF. The DNA of the CDR3 is TGTGCCAGCAACCACTCAACAGGGACCTACGAGCAGTACTTC.

The chain recombines TRBV25-1 with TRBJ1-2; 7 bases agree with TRBD1. After removal of 4 bases from V and 0 bases from J, the junction contained 8 bases not matched to a gene. CDR3 length: 16 residues. Germline CDR1 MGHDK, CDR2 SYGVNS. The chain's CDR3 is CASSAPGTATNYGYTF. The CDR3 bases are TGTGCCAGCAGTGCCCCCGGGACAGCTACTAACTATGGCTACACCTTC.

Regarding this clonotype: A much more abundant neighbour one base away suggests this may be a read error. The rearrangement uses TRBV12-3 or TRBV12-4 and TRBJ2-1; tentatively, D is TRBD1 or TRBD2 (5 bases each). TRBJ2-7 matches the DNA end more closely, so the J call is doubtful. CDR3 length equals 17 residues. This CDR3 reads CASSSIPGPFSYNEQYF. Here the CDR3 DNA reads TGTGCCAGCAGTTCGATACCGGGACCCTTCTCCTACAATGAGCAGTACTTC.

This clonotype was counted at least ten times. V is TRBV15 and J is TRBJ2-5; 9 nucleotides line up with TRBD1. Losses at the gene ends were 2 bases for V and 3 bases for J; bases not matched to a gene: 4. Germline V gene data show CDR1 as LNHNV and CDR2 as YYDKDF (reference sequence). The CDR3 spans 15 residues. In DNA, the CDR3 is TGTGCCACCAGCAGATCCCGGGACAGGGAAGAGACCCAGTACTTC. As protein: CATSRSRDREETQYF.

This clonotype was recorded a few times. The chain links TRBV20-1 to TRBJ1-3, with D unresolved. Germline-derived CDR1 and CDR2 are DFQATT and SNEGSKA (reference sequence). The CDR3 runs 17 residues. V lost 0 bases, J lost 0 bases, and 15 bases lay in between. The CDR3 spells CSARDVPILNSGNTIYF. The CDR3 nucleotides read TGCAGTGCTAGAGATGTTCCGATACTGAACTCTGGAAACACCATATATTTT.

This clonotype was observed a few times. CDR3 protein: CAWRPERGPNTEAFF. The CDR3 region has the DNA TGTGCCTGGAGGCCTGAGAGGGGGCCGAACACTGAAGCTTTCTTT. The chain carries TRBV30 and TRBJ1-1, with 7 bases identical to TRBD1. There are 15 residues in the CDR3. Germline CDR1 GTSNPN, CDR2 SVGIG (reference sequence). V gave up 3 bases and J gave up 1 base; unmatched junction bases: 8.

This clonotype turned up a few times. The chain couples TRBV25-1 to TRBJ2-3; perhaps TRBD2 as D (6 bases). Trimming took off 5 bases at V and 0 bases at J, with 24 bases between the two ends. CDR1 and CDR2 (germline): MGHDK, SYGVNS. This CDR3 comprises 19 residues. In DNA form, the CDR3 reads TGTGCCAGCAGTCAAGTGGAGGGATTTGAGGATAATAGCACAGATACGCAGTATTTT. It encodes CASSQVEGFEDNSTDTQYF.

Concerning this clonotype itself: The final CDR3 position lacks the conserved phenylalanine or tryptophan, pointing to a likely read error. The chain uses TRBV23-1 and TRBJ2-1, with 9 bases matching TRBD2. TRBV23-1 is recorded as an ORF, its role being uncertain. This CDR3 is built from 16 residues. Trimming removed 8 bases from V and 8 bases from J; junction bases left unmatched: 16. CDR3 coding DNA: TGCGCCAGCCCGGGGGGACCGGGACTAGCTTTGTATGAGCAGTTCTTA. This translates into CASPGGPGLALYEQFL.

This clonotype was picked up many times. The CDR3 nucleotides read TGTGCCGCCTTAGCGGGAGAGAGTAAAGATACGCAGTATTTT. It specifies CAALAGESKDTQYF. The J gene is TRBJ2-3, the V gene TRBV10-3; 9 bases line up with TRBD2. The CDR3 runs 14 residues. The V segment lost 11 bases and the J segment 5 bases; nucleotides outside the gene matches: 11. Germline V lookup: CDR1 ENHRY, CDR2 SYGVKD.

V and J are TRBV9 and TRBJ1-4; TRBD1 matches 9 bases. Germline V lookup: CDR1 SGDLS, CDR2 YYNGEE. The CDR3 is made up of 20 amino acids. The ends lost 3 bases at V and 8 bases at J; junction bases unmatched: 23. CDR3 in DNA: TGTGCCAGCAGCGCCAAAACAGGGGGCGTCTTAGCGGCATCTCTAGAAAAACTGTTTTTT. Translated, it gives CASSAKTGGVLAASLEKLFF. The full variable domain, with the rest looked up from reference TRBV9 and TRBJ1-4, is DSGVTQTPKHLITATGQRVTLRCSPRSGDLSVYWYQQSLDQGLQFLIQYYNGEERAKGNILERFSAQQFPDLHSELNLSSLELGDSALYFCASSAKTGGVLAASLEKLFFGSGTQLSVL.

This clonotype was found many times. The chain couples TRBV10-3 to TRBJ2-3; weak D call: TRBD2 (5 bases). Germline V lookup: CDR1 ENHRY, CDR2 SYGVKD. The CDR3 spans 13 residues. The ends were cut back, 6 bases at V and 6 bases at J, with 13 bases in the middle. The CDR3 DNA sequence: TGTGCCATCAGAACGGGATCCCCTGATACGCAGTATTTT. Translation gives CAIRTGSPDTQYF.

This clonotype appeared a few times. This sequence may be a read error, since a much larger clone differs from it by one base. The V gene is TRBV5-1, the J gene TRBJ2-5; 7 positions match TRBD2. The tail of the sequence fits TRBJ2-7 better, so the J call may be wrong. From germline, CDR1 is SGHRS and CDR2 YFSETQ. The CDR3 is 14 residues long. The CDR3 nucleotides are TGCGCCAGCAACTTGTCGGCGGGAGCGAACGAGCAGTACTTC. Translating gives CASNLSAGANEQYF.

As regards this clonotype: This could be a read error, since a much larger clone is one nucleotide away. The chain recombines TRBV28 with TRBJ2-1; perhaps TRBD1 as D (5 bases). CDR3 length equals 14 residues. Germline V CDR1 and CDR2: MDHEN, SYDVKM. The CDR3: CASSPGNTYNERFF. CDR3 in DNA: TGTGCCAGCAGCCCAGGGAATACCTACAATGAGCGGTTCTTC.

This clonotype showed up just a few times. A much bigger clone sits one base away, suggesting this may be a read error. The chain recombines TRBV6-6 with TRBJ2-7; no clear D. V dropped 8 bases and J dropped 6 bases, with 14 bases sitting between them. Germline CDR1 is MNHNY and CDR2 is SVGAGI (reference sequence). The CDR3 spans 12 residues. CDR3 residues: CASAAIVGEQYF. Here the CDR3 DNA reads TGTGCCAGCGCCGCCATAGTGGGCGAGCAGTACTTC.

The chain recombines TRBV4-2 with TRBJ2-6, with a weak D call TRBD1 (6 bases). V dropped 6 bases and J dropped 0 bases, with 12 bases sitting between them. This CDR3 spans 16 amino acids. The V gene's germline CDR1 is LGHNA and CDR2 YNFKEQ. CDR3 DNA: TGTGCCAGCAGTGACAGGTTGTTCTCTGGGGCCAACGTCCTGACTTTC. Encoded protein: CASSDRLFSGANVLTF.

As regards this clonotype: One base away lies a much larger clone, so this may be a sequencing read error. This chain connects TRBV4-1 to TRBJ2-7; TRBD1 matches at 12 bases. The CDR3 is 13 residues long. Germline V gene lookup returns CDR1 MGHRA and CDR2 YSYEKL. The CDR3 sequence: CTSGTGGSTQQYF. CDR3 coding DNA: TGCACCAGCGGGACAGGGGGCTCTACCCAGCAGTACTTC.

The gene calls are TRBV7-2 and TRBJ2-7, with 7 bases identical to TRBD1. The DNA end is more similar to TRBJ2-4, so the J call may be wrong. Germline loops: CDR1 SGHTA, CDR2 FQGNSA. The CDR3 has 15 residues. The CDR3 region is CASSPEDRERNIQYF. In DNA, the CDR3 is TGTGCCAGCAGCCCTGAAGACAGGGAGAGAAACATTCAGTACTTC.